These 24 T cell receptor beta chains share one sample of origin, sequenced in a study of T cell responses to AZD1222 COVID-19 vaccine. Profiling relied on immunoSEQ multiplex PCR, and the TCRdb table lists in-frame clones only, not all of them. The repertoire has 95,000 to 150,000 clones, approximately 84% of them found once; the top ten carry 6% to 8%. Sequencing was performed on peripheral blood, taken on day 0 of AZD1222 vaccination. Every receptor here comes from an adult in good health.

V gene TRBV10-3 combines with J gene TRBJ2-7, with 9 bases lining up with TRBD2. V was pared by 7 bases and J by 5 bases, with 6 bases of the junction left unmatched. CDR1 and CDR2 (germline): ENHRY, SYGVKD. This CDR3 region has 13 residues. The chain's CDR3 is CAIMRGGRDEQYF. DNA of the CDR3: TGTGCCATCATGAGAGGCGGGAGGGACGAGCAGTACTTC.

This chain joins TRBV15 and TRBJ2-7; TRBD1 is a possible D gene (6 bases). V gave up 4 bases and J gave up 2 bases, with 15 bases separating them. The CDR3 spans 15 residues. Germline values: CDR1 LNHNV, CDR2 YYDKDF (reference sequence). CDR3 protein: CATSTGKAGAYEQYF. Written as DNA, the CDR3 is TGTGCCACCAGCACGGGTAAGGCAGGGGCCTACGAGCAGTACTTC. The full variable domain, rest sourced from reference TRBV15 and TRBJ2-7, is DAMVIQNPRYQVTQFGKPVTLSCSQTLNHNVMYWYQQKSSQAPKLLFHYYDKDFNNEADTPDNFQSRRPNTSFCFLDIRSPGLGDTAMYLCATSTGKAGAYEQYFGPGTRLTVT.

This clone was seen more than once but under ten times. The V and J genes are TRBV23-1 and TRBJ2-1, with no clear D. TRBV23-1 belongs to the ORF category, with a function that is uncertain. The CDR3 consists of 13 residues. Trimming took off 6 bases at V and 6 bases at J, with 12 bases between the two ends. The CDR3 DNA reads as TGCGCCAGCAGGACGCAAGAACCCAATGAGCAGTTCTTC. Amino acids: CASRTQEPNEQFF.

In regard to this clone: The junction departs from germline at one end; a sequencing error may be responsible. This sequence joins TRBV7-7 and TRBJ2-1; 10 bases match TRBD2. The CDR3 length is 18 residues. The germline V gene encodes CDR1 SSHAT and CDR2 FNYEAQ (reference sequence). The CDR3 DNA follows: TGTGCTAGCAGCTTAGCGTGTGGAAGCGGGAGGGCTTTGAATGAGCAGTTCTTC. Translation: CASSLACGSGRALNEQFF. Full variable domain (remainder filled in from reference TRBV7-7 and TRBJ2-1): GAGVSQSPRYKVTKRGQDVTLRCDPISSHATLYWYQQALGQGPEFLTYFNYEAQPDKSGLPSDRFSAERPEGSISTLTIQRTEQRDSAMYRCASSLACGSGRALNEQFFGPGTRLTVL.

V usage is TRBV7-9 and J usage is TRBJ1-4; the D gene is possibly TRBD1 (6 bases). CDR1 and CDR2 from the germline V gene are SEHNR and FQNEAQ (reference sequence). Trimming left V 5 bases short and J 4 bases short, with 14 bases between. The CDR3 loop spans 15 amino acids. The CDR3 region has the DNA TGTGCCAGCAGCCGCGGGGACACGGATAATGAAAAACTGTTTTTT. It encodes CASSRGDTDNEKLFF.

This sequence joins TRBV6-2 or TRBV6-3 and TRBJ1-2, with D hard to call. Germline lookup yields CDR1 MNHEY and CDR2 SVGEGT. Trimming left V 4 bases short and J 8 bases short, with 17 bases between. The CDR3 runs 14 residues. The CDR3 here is CASSSATRERGYTF. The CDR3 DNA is TGTGCCAGCAGTTCCGCCACACGGGAGAGAGGCTACACCTTC.

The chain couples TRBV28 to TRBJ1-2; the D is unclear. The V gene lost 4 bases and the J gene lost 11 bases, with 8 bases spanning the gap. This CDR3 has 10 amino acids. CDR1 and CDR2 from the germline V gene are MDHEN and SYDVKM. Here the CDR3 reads CASSSPGYTF. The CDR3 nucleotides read TGTGCCAGCAGTTCGCCGGGATACACCTTC.

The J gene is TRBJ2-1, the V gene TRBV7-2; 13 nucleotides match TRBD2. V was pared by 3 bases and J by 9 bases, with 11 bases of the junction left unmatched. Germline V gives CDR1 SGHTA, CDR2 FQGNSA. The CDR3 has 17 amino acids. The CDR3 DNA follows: TGTGCCAGCAGCTTGGGGGGGACTAGCGGGGCCGTCGGTGAGCAGTTCTTC. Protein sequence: CASSLGGTSGAVGEQFF.

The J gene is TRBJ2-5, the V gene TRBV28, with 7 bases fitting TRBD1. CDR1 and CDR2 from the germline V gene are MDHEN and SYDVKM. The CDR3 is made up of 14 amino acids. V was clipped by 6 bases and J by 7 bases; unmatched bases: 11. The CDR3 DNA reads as TGTGCCAGCAGCCTATCCGACAGGGATGGGACCCAGTACTTC. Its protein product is CASSLSDRDGTQYF.

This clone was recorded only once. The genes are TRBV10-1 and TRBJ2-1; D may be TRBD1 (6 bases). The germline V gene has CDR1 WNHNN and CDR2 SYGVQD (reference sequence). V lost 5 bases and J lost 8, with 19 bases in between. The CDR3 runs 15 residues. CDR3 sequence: CASSYTGNGVDEQFF. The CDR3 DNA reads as TGCGCCAGCAGTTACACAGGGAATGGCGTCGATGAGCAGTTCTTC.

The chain's CDR3 is CASSPPTGGTLPPKLFF. The CDR3 DNA reads as TGTGCCAGCTCACCACCGACAGGGGGGACCCTTCCTCCAAAACTGTTTTTT. The rearrangement joins TRBV18 to TRBJ1-4; TRBD1 matches 9 bases. Germline loops: CDR1 KGHSH, CDR2 LQKENI. The length of the CDR3 is 17 residues. J was trimmed by 10 bases and V by 0 bases; bases with no gene match: 12.

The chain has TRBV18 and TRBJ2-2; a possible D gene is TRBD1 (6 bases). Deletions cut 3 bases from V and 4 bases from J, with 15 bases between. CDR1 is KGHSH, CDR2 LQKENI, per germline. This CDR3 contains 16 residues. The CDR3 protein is CASSPDLMGATGELFF. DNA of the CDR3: TGTGCCAGCTCACCCGATCTGATGGGGGCCACCGGGGAGCTGTTTTTT.

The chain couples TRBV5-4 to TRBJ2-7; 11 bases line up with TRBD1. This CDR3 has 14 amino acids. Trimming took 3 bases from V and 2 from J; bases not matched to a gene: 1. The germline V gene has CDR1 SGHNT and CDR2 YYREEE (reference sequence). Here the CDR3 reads CASSWGQGAYEQYF. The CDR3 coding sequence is TGTGCCAGCAGCTGGGGACAGGGGGCCTACGAGCAGTACTTC.

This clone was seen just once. The CDR3 coding sequence is TGTGCCAATTCCGGGACTAGCGCCGAGCAGTTCTTC. This codes for CANSGTSAEQFF. The chain employs TRBV2 and TRBJ2-1; 10 bases agree with TRBD2. Per germline, CDR1 SNHLY and CDR2 FYNNEI. The ends lost 10 bases at V and 10 bases at J; junction bases unmatched: 7. This CDR3 spans 12 amino acids.

The CDR3 protein is CASSPETGNSKKLFF. The CDR3 region has the DNA TGTGCCAGCAGCCCTGAGACAGGGAACTCGAAAAAACTGTTTTTT. The V call is TRBV3-1 (or the pseudogene TRBV3-2), the J call TRBJ1-4; 7 positions match TRBD1. From germline, CDR1 is LGHDT and CDR2 YNNKEL (reference sequence). The CDR3 sequence is 15 residues long. V lost 4 bases to trimming and J lost 9 bases; unmatched junction nucleotides: 11.

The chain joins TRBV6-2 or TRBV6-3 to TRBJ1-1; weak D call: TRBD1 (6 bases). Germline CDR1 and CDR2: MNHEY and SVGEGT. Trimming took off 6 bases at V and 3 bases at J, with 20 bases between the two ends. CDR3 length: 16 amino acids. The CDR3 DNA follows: TGTGCCAGCAGCCCCCGATGGACAGCGGGGGACACTGAAGCTTTCTTT. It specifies CASSPRWTAGDTEAFF.

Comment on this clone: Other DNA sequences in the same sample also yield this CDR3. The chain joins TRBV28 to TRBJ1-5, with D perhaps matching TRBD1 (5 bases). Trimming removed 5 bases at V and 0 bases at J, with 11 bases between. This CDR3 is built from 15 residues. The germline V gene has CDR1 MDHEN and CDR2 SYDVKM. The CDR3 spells CASSPAGGSNQPQHF. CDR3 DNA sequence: TGTGCCAGCAGTCCCGCGGGGGGTAGCAATCAGCCCCAGCATTTT.

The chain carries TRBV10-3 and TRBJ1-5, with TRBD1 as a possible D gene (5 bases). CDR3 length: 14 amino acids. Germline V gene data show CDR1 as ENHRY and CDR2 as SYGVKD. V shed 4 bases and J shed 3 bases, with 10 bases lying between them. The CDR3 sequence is CAISATESNQPQHF. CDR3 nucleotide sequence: TGTGCCATCAGTGCGACAGAATCCAATCAGCCCCAGCATTTT.

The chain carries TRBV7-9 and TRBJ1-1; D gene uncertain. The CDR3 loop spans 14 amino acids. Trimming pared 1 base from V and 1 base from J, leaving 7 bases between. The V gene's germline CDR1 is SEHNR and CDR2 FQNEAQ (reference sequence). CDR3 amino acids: CASSLVTENTEAFF. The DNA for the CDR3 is TGTGCCAGCAGCTTAGTTACAGAGAACACTGAAGCTTTCTTT.

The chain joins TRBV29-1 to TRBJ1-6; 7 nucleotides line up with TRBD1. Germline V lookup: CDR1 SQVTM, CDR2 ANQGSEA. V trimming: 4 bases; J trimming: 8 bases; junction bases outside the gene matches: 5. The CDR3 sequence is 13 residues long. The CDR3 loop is CSVADRADSPLHF. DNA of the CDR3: TGCAGCGTTGCCGACAGGGCGGATTCACCCCTCCACTTT.

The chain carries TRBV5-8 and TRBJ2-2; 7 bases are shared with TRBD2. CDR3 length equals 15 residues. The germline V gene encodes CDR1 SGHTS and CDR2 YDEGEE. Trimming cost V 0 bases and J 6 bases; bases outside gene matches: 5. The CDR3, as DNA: TGTGCCAGCAGCTTGGCCGGGGCGGGGGCCGGGGAGCTGTTTTTT. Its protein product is CASSLAGAGAGELFF.

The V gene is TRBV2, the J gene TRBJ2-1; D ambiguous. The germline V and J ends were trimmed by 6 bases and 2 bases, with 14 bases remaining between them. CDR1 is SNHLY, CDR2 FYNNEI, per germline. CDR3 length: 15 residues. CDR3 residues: CASSPRHGAYNEQFF. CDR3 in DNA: TGTGCCAGCAGCCCCAGGCACGGAGCCTACAATGAGCAGTTCTTC.

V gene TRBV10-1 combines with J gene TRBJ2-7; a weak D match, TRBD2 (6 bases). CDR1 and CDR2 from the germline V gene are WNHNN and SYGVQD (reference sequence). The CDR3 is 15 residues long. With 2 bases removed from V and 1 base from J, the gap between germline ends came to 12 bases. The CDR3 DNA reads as TGCGCCAGCAGTGAGAGGTCTAGCGCGTCCTACGAGCAGTACTTC. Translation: CASSERSSASYEQYF.

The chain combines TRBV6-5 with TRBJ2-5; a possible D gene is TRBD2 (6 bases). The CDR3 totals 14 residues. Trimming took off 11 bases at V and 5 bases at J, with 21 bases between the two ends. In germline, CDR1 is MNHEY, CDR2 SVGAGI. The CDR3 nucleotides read TGTGCCTCCTCCCGGGACTCTCCCCCCGAGACCCAGTACTTC. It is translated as CASSRDSPPETQYF.